The clone carrying this TCR beta chain was counted a single time. In the source study's methods: Reference gene primer amplification in the assay estimated nucleated cell counts. Method: immunoSEQ multiplex PCR; TCRdb's copy keeps in-frame clones and lacks some. Clone size and V and J calls were adopted from that table, with D and trimming inferred from the DNA. The table shows 70,000 to 85,000 clones, with roughly 87% occurring only once. Germline V gene sequence: CDR1 LNHDA, CDR2 SQIVND (reference sequence). The CDR3 length is 14 residues. The V end was cut by 5 bases, the J end by 2 bases, with 12 bases between. These data come from a study of blood T cell repertoires in COVID-19. Across the study: Samples taken during acute and convalescent COVID-19 were collected in the United States, Italy and Spain. From T cells, B-cell-depleted T cells, or PBMCs came the material, which was cDNA or gDNA.

Material: peripheral blood. This chain joins TRBV19 and TRBJ2-5; D is perhaps TRBD2 (6 bases). This receptor was obtained from an older man with acute or convalescent COVID-19. DNA of the CDR3: TGTGCCAGTAGTCCGCGGGACCGTCAAGAGACCCAGTACTTC. Translating gives CASSPRDRQETQYF. Variable domain in full (rest from reference TRBV19 and TRBJ2-5): DGGITQSPKYLFRKEGQNVTLSCEQNLNHDAMYWYRQDPGQGLRLIYYSQIVNDFQKGDIAEGYSVSREKKESFPLTVTSAQKNPTAFYLCASSPRDRQETQYFGPGTRLLVL.